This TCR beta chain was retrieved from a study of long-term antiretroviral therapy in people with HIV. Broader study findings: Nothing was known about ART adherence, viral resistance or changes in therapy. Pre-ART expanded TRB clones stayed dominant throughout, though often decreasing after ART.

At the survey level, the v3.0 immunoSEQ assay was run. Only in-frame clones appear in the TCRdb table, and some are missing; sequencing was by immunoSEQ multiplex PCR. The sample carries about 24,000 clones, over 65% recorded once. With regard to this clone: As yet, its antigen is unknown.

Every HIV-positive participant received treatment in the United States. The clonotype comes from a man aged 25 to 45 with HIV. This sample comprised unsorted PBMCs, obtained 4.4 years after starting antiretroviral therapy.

CDR3 region: CASSLASGTKYF. The CDR3, as DNA: TGTGCCAGCAGTTTAGCTAGCGGGACCAAGTACTTC. The chain combines TRBV28 with TRBJ2-7; 9 nucleotides line up with TRBD2. The ends lost 2 bases at V and 11 bases at J; junction bases unmatched: 4. Germline CDR1 and CDR2: MDHEN and SYDVKM. This CDR3 is 12 amino acids long.